These 9 T cell receptor beta chains came from one sample sequenced in a study of blood T cell repertoires in COVID-19 (dated by TCRdb to 2020 to 2022). The library was produced with the immunoSEQ multiplex PCR assay. Here the immuneACCESS table is served through TCRdb, limited to in-frame sequences with V and J called. Missing clones are a known gap in these copies; in checked studies unresolved V genes cover under half, and the rest lacks a known reason. Present in this sample are around 79,000 clones, 80% to 90% of which were seen just once. Clones ranked in the top ten supply around 14% of the sample. Sequenced material: peripheral blood. The receptors stem from a man between 65 and 79 years old with active or convalescent COVID-19.

The rearrangement joins TRBV6-2 or TRBV6-3 to TRBJ2-1; 9 positions agree with TRBD2. Germline assignment: CDR1 MNHEY and CDR2 SVGEGT. CDR3 length: 16 amino acids. Trimming at V came to 2 bases and at J to 7 bases, leaving 9 bases not matched to a gene. CDR3 sequence: CASSYRRSGGPNEQFF. The CDR3 nucleotides are TGTGCCAGCAGTTACCGGCGGAGCGGGGGGCCAAATGAGCAGTTCTTC.

The J gene is TRBJ1-3, the V gene TRBV5-1; 7 nucleotides match TRBD1. The ends lost 4 bases at V and 0 bases at J; junction bases unmatched: 4. Germline assignment: CDR1 SGHRS and CDR2 YFSETQ. This CDR3 is built from 15 residues. The CDR3 DNA follows: TGCGCCAGCAGCCTGGGGACAGACTCTGGAAACACCATATATTTT. Its protein product is CASSLGTDSGNTIYF.

This clone has just a few counts. The chain is built from TRBV5-1 and TRBJ2-2; tentative D call: TRBD2 (6 bases). Per the germline V gene, CDR1 is SGHRS and CDR2 is YFSETQ. CDR3 length: 14 amino acids. Trimming shortened V by 1 base and J by 9 bases, and 13 bases separated the two germline ends. CDR3 sequence: CASSLYQGGRELFF. The CDR3 nucleotides read TGCGCCAGCAGCTTGTACCAGGGAGGCCGGGAGCTGTTTTTT.

The J gene is TRBJ2-2, the V gene TRBV7-6, with 12 nucleotides matching TRBD2. V shed 3 bases and J 6 bases; nucleotides not matched to a gene: 11. CDR1 SGHVS and CDR2 FNYEAQ come from the germline V gene. The CDR3 covers 18 residues. The CDR3 region is CASSFLRTSGVGAGELFF. The DNA for the CDR3 is TGTGCCAGCAGCTTTCTCCGGACTAGCGGGGTGGGGGCCGGGGAGCTGTTTTTT.

V gene TRBV5-4 combines with J gene TRBJ2-7; 10 bases line up with TRBD2. The CDR3 loop spans 17 amino acids. V lost 0 bases, J lost 7 bases, and 13 bases stayed unmatched. Per germline, CDR1 SGHNT and CDR2 YYREEE (reference sequence). CDR3 in amino acids: CASSLVLTSGMNEEQYF. The CDR3 DNA follows: TGTGCCAGCAGCTTGGTACTTACTAGCGGGATGAATGAAGAGCAGTACTTC.

The chain recombines TRBV28 with TRBJ1-2; D uncertain. There are 14 residues in the CDR3. Trimming took 2 bases from V and 7 from J, leaving 14 bases between them. Germline V gene sequence: CDR1 MDHEN, CDR2 SYDVKM. CDR3 in DNA: TGTGCCAGCAGTTTAGCTAACCCCGCCCGTGGCTACACCTTC. Its translation is CASSLANPARGYTF.

This clone was found a few times. The rearrangement uses TRBV9 and TRBJ2-1; 9 bases are shared with TRBD1. The CDR3 sequence is 14 residues long. Looked up from germline, CDR1 is SGDLS and CDR2 is YYNGEE. Losses at the gene ends were 0 bases for V and 6 bases for J; bases not matched to a gene: 1. In nucleotides, the CDR3 is TGTGCCAGCAGCGTAGAGGACAGGGGCAATGAGCAGTTCTTC. Amino acids: CASSVEDRGNEQFF.

This clone was recorded only once. The chain couples TRBV5-1 to TRBJ2-2; 9 bases are a match to TRBD2. This CDR3 region has 15 residues. V shed 7 bases and J 4 bases; nucleotides not matched to a gene: 8. The germline CDR1 and CDR2 sequences are SGHRS and YFSETQ. CDR3 protein: CASGNSGRGTGELFF. CDR3 coding DNA: TGCGCCAGCGGGAATAGCGGGAGAGGCACCGGGGAGCTGTTTTTT.

V gene TRBV18 combines with J gene TRBJ1-5; D unresolved. This CDR3 is 14 amino acids long. Germline CDR1 and CDR2: KGHSH and LQKENI. V lost 3 bases to trimming and J lost 2 bases, with 8 bases between them. CDR3 nucleotide sequence: TGTGCCAGCTCACCTCAGGATCGCAATCAGCCCCAGCATTTT. Translated: CASSPQDRNQPQHF.